The next 17 T cell receptor beta chains were all read from a single sample in a study of blood T cell repertoires in COVID-19 (dated by TCRdb to 2020 to 2021). The library relied on the immunoSEQ multiplex PCR assay. TCRdb mirrors the immuneACCESS table, restricted to in-frame sequences. Some clones are absent from its copies; in checked studies, under half trace to an unresolved V gene, and the reason for the others is unknown. The table for this sample lists some 240,000 clones; around 83% of them were counted only once. The ten biggest clones cover about 9.5% of the sample. What was sequenced was peripheral blood. Receptor source: a woman over 75 with acute or convalescent COVID-19.

The chain has TRBV28 and TRBJ2-7; weak D call: TRBD2 (6 bases). The V end was cut by 5 bases, the J end by 4 bases, with 15 bases between. The CDR3 runs to 14 residues. Per the germline V gene, CDR1 is MDHEN and CDR2 is SYDVKM. The CDR3 protein is CASSTGTHLYEQYF. The CDR3 DNA reads as TGTGCCAGCAGTACCGGGACTCACCTTTACGAGCAGTACTTC.

The CDR3 DNA sequence: TGTGCCAGCTCACCTACACCAGGGGGCTACTCTGGAAACACCATATATTTT. Amino acids: CASSPTPGGYSGNTIYF. The chain uses TRBV18 and TRBJ1-3, with 8 bases identical to TRBD1. Germline CDR1 reads KGHSH; CDR2 reads LQKENI. V dropped 3 bases and J dropped 0; count of bases not matched to a gene: 7. The CDR3 has 17 amino acids.

In its sample, this clone was seen a few times. The rearrangement joins TRBV7-9 to TRBJ2-2; TRBD2 aligns across 7 bases. CDR3 length: 16 amino acids. V lost 3 bases, J lost 0 bases, and 4 bases stayed unmatched. CDR1 and CDR2 (germline): SEHNR, FQNEAQ (reference sequence). This chain's CDR3 is CASSLGGSSNTGELFF. CDR3 coding DNA: TGTGCCAGCAGCTTGGGGGGGTCGTCGAACACCGGGGAGCTGTTTTTT.

The gene calls are TRBV15 and TRBJ2-5; 7 positions agree with TRBD2. With V trimmed by 3 bases and J by 0 bases, 4 bases remained unmatched. The CDR3 extends over 15 amino acids. Looked up from germline, CDR1 is LNHNV and CDR2 is YYDKDF (reference sequence). The CDR3 DNA sequence: TGTGCCACCAGCAGGGGAGGGAAGGACCAAGAGACCCAGTACTTC. Its protein is CATSRGGKDQETQYF.

The chain has TRBV6-6 and TRBJ1-5; maybe TRBD1 (6 bases). V was shortened by 0 bases and J by 1 base, with 10 bases between the two germline ends. The CDR3 runs 16 residues. CDR1 and CDR2 from the germline V gene are MNHNY and SVGAGI (reference sequence). The CDR3 loop is CASSYSTGSSNQPQHF. In DNA, the CDR3 is TGTGCCAGCAGTTACTCGACAGGTAGCAGCAATCAGCCCCAGCATTTT.

Comment on this clone: Other nucleotide sequences from this sample produce the same CDR3. The chain carries TRBV5-1 and TRBJ1-6; 7 bases align to TRBD1. This CDR3 region has 14 residues. CDR1 is SGHRS, CDR2 YFSETQ, per germline. Trimming cost V 0 bases and J 11 bases; bases outside gene matches: 5. The CDR3 sequence is CASSLEQGRPPLHF. The CDR3 nucleotides read TGCGCCAGCAGCTTGGAACAGGGGAGGCCACCCCTCCACTTT.

The rearrangement links TRBV4-1 to TRBJ1-2, with 8 bases fitting TRBD1. V shed 4 bases, J shed 3 bases, and the junction held 4 bases outside the gene matches. This CDR3 comprises 14 residues. CDR1 is MGHRA, CDR2 YSYEKL, per germline. CDR3 sequence (DNA): TGCGCCAGCAGCCGACAGACAGGGGACTATGGCTACACCTTC. Protein: CASSRQTGDYGYTF.

J is TRBJ2-2 and V is TRBV18; TRBD1 matches at 8 bases. CDR1 and CDR2 (germline): KGHSH, LQKENI. The CDR3 contains 14 residues. V shed 6 bases and J 7 bases; nucleotides not matched to a gene: 7. DNA of the CDR3: TGTGCCAGCTCGCAGGGGGCGAGAAACGGGGAGCTGTTTTTT. It specifies CASSQGARNGELFF.

V gene TRBV6-6 combines with J gene TRBJ2-5; TRBD1 matches 7 bases. With 8 bases clipped from V and 3 bases from J, the junction kept 6 bases outside the gene matches. The CDR3 has 13 amino acids. Germline lookup yields CDR1 MNHNY and CDR2 SVGAGI (reference sequence). The DNA for the CDR3 is TGTGCCAGCCGGGGACAGAACAAAGAGACCCAGTACTTC. Translating gives CASRGQNKETQYF.

V and J are TRBV28 and TRBJ1-6, with D possibly being TRBD1 (6 bases). Germline loops: CDR1 MDHEN, CDR2 SYDVKM. CDR3 length equals 15 residues. V lost 2 bases to trimming and J lost 7 bases, with 12 bases between them. The CDR3 nucleotides read TGTGCCAGCAGTTTAAATCAGGGGTCAAATTCACCCCTCCACTTT. Translating it yields CASSLNQGSNSPLHF. Using reference TRBV28 and TRBJ1-6 for the parts outside the CDR3, the full variable domain is DVKVTQSSRYLVKRTGEKVFLECVQDMDHENMFWYRQDPGLGLRLIYFSYDVKMKEKGDIPEGYSVSREKKERFSLILESASTNQTSMYLCASSLNQGSNSPLHFGNGTRLTVT.

The chain employs TRBV13 and TRBJ2-1, with 7 bases identical to TRBD1. The germline gives CDR1 PRHDT, CDR2 FYEKMQ (reference sequence). This CDR3 contains 16 residues. Germline trimming cut 4 bases from V and 0 bases from J; bases unmatched to any gene: 6. In DNA, the CDR3 is TGTGCCAGCAGCTCGGGACAGCCGAGCTCCTACAATGAGCAGTTCTTC. This translates into CASSSGQPSSYNEQFF.

This clone was counted only a few times. This chain joins TRBV5-1 and TRBJ1-1; 10 bases align to TRBD1. The junction had 10 bases not matched to a gene; V was cut back by 4 bases and J by 4 bases. The CDR3 has 16 residues. In germline, CDR1 is SGHRS, CDR2 YFSETQ. The CDR3 bases are TGCGCCAGCAGCCCCGGGACAGGGGAATTAGGCACTGAAGCTTTCTTT. Protein sequence: CASSPGTGELGTEAFF.

Notes on this clone: Other nucleotide sequences in the sample specify the same CDR3. CDR3 bases: TGTGCCAGCAGCCAAGGTGCGAATCAGCCCCAGCATTTT. Amino acids: CASSQGANQPQHF. The chain uses TRBV3-1 (or the pseudogene TRBV3-2) and TRBJ1-5; D gene ambiguous. Trimming removed 1 base from V and 4 bases from J, with 5 bases in between. There are 13 residues in the CDR3. Germline assignment: CDR1 LGHDT and CDR2 YNNKEL (reference sequence).

The V gene is TRBV2, the J gene TRBJ1-5, with D perhaps TRBD1 (5 bases). This CDR3 contains 19 residues. The germline V gene encodes CDR1 SNHLY and CDR2 FYNNEI. The ends were cut back, 5 bases at V and 1 base at J, with 24 bases in the middle. CDR3 sequence: CASSPRNARGQRSNQPQHF. The CDR3 nucleotides are TGTGCCAGCAGTCCCCGAAACGCAAGGGGTCAGAGGAGCAATCAGCCCCAGCATTTT.

This chain connects TRBV11-2 to TRBJ1-1; D perhaps matches TRBD1 (6 bases). CDR1 and CDR2 (germline): SGHAT, FQNNGV. The V end lost 2 bases, the J end lost 1 base, and 8 bases lay between the germline ends. The CDR3 is 14 residues long. DNA for the CDR3: TGTGCCAGCAGCTTAACAGGGAAGAACACTGAAGCTTTCTTT. Its translation: CASSLTGKNTEAFF.

Comment on this clone: Additional DNA sequences in this sample encode the identical CDR3. The rearrangement links TRBV18 to TRBJ1-2; a weak D match, TRBD1 (6 bases). V lost 3 bases and J lost 2, with 7 bases in between. Germline V lookup: CDR1 KGHSH, CDR2 LQKENI. The CDR3 totals 13 residues. CDR3 DNA: TGTGCCAGCTCACCCGACAGGAACTATGGCTACACCTTC. Translated: CASSPDRNYGYTF. Based on the CDR3 plus reference TRBV18 and TRBJ1-2, the full variable domain is NAGVMQNPRHLVRRRGQEARLRCSPMKGHSHVYWYRQLPEEGLKFMVYLQKENIIDESGMPKERFSAEFPKEGPSILRIQQVVRGDSAAYFCASSPDRNYGYTFGSGTRLTVV.

The rearrangement links TRBV19 to TRBJ1-5; possible D gene TRBD1, 6 bases. Between the trimmed V and J ends, which lost 7 bases and 7 bases, there was a span of 20 bases. The CDR3 runs 15 residues. Germline assignment: CDR1 LNHDA and CDR2 SQIVND (reference sequence). This CDR3 reads CASTGGGGMGQPQHF. The CDR3 DNA reads as TGTGCCAGTACCGGAGGGGGAGGGATGGGCCAGCCCCAGCATTTT. The full variable domain, with the rest looked up from reference TRBV19 and TRBJ1-5, is DGGITQSPKYLFRKEGQNVTLSCEQNLNHDAMYWYRQDPGQGLRLIYYSQIVNDFQKGDIAEGYSVSREKKESFPLTVTSAQKNPTAFYLCASTGGGGMGQPQHFGDGTRLSIL.